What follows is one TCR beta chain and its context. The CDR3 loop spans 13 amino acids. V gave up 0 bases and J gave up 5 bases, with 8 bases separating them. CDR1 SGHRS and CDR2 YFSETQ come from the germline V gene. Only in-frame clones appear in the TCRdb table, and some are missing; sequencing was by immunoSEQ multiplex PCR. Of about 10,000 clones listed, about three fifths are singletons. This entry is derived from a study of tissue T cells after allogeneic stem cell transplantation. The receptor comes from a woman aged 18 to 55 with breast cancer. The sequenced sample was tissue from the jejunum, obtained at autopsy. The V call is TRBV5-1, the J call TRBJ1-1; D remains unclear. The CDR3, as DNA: TGCGCCAGCAGCTTGGAACTTGGTACTGAAGCTTTCTTT. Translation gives CASSLELGTEAFF.